This record looks at one T cell receptor beta chain sequence and its context. This clonotype showed up just a few times. The antigen it recognizes is unknown. It has no much larger one-base neighbor in the sample; base qualities were not kept. This entry comes from a study of identical twins listed by TCRdb under 2016. Looking at the study overall: To test whether fetal clonotypes persist, this study deep-sequenced TCR alpha and beta repertoires from monozygotic twins, from unrelated adults of various ages, and from cord blood. Replicate twin experiments were performed at different times using different library preparation protocols to rule out contamination.

Receptor libraries were prepared by 5' RACE. The run used an Illumina HiSeq 2000. A universal primer binding site was added through template switching, and the final cDNA carried a unique molecular identifier so that TCR cDNA molecules could be counted accurately. Specific primers in the conserved constant-segment region were used to synthesize first-strand cDNA for the TCR alpha and beta chains. To control for contamination, each cDNA library was double barcoded with a SMART-Mk sample barcode plus Illumina barcodes. TruSeq adapter sequences, together with Illumina sample barcodes, were added in two successive PCR steps. TCR alpha and beta cDNA libraries were sequenced on the Illumina HiSeq platform with custom primers. Per the authors' processing: Raw reads were processed with MiGEC to extract unique molecular identifiers, and MiXCR was used to determine CDR3 positions. For each individual, recombination models were inferred using an EM algorithm with the repgenHMM and IGoR tools. The tcR package in R was used for shared clonotype analysis, with sharing normalized by the product of cloneset sizes. To study raw recombination free of thymic and clonal selection effects, out-of-frame nonproductive sequences were analyzed. The raw public reads went through TCRdb reprocessing: fastp at Q25, MiXCR clone calling, in-frame beta chains kept. Rows matching on CDR3 protein sequence are summarized as one entry with the most common DNA and genes. The V and J calls, along with clone size, are taken from TCRdb and not from the paper's own processing. Across this sample there are fewer than 550,000 distinct CDR3 sequences, with about 15% seen only once. Clones ranked in the top ten supply more than 0.4% of the sample.

V gives up 4 bases and J gives up 5 bases, and the segment between their germline ends measures 12 bases. The CDR3 measures 14 amino acids from cysteine to phenylalanine. The retained sequence is limited to the CDR3, 42 bases, with the frame set at the first base. CDR1 and CDR2 are read off the germline V gene (reference sequence) as LGHDT and YNNKEL. Overall results and qualifications from the work: Fewer insertions were carried by abundant cord blood beta clonotypes; a weaker similar trend was observed in young adult naive repertoires, while no such trend was observed in memory repertoires. Out-of-frame TCR alpha sharing in monozygotic twins was systematically underestimated by recombination models, whereas sharing between unrelated individuals was in agreement with the recombination models. The excess sharing between twins in beta out-of-frame sequences was weaker because fewer shared sequences reduced the signal-to-noise ratio. Because the same donors could not be followed over many years, the conclusions relied on cross-sectional statistical analysis. Compared with coincidental sharing between unrelated individuals, out-of-frame TCR alpha sequences shared between twins had an excess of sequences with low generation probability. Zero-insertion analyses could be partly confounded by invariant T cells such as MAIT and iNKT, though diverse VJ usage argued against such confounding for most clonotypes.

Every donor was a healthy Caucasian. The twin cohort comprised three pairs of female monozygotic twins, all aged about 18 to 29 years. CD4+ and CD8+ T cell populations were isolated with positive isolation kits from Invitrogen. These data were also filed under a second study, of yellow fever vaccine responses in identical twins. As the second study states: According to the authors, the vaccine-induced T cell response in identical twins seemed to be partly convergent and partly specific to each individual. In the study, vaccine-responding T cell clones were precisely tracked in identical twins.

The sequence is built from TRBV3-1 and TRBJ1-5; no D gene is confidently identified. This TCR was recovered from a woman aged 18-29 years in good health. Sequencing was carried out using CD4+ T cells sorted from blood. The DNA sequence follows: TGTGCCAGCAGCCCTTTCGGGCGCGATCAGCCCCAGCATTTT. Its protein is CASSPFGRDQPQHF.